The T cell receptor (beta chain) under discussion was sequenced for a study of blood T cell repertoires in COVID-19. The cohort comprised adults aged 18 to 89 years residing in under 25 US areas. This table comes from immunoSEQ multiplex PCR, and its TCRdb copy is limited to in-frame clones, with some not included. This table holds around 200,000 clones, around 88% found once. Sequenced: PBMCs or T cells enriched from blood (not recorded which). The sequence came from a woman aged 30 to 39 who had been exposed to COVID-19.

The CDR3 loop reads CASSPDSGNSPLHF. DNA of the CDR3: TGTGCCAGCAGTCCGGACAGTGGGAATTCACCCCTCCACTTT. The rearrangement uses TRBV28 and TRBJ1-6, with D perhaps matching TRBD1 (6 bases). The CDR3 covers 14 residues. CDR1 and CDR2 from the germline V gene are MDHEN and SYDVKM. Trimming left V 5 bases short and J 7 bases short, with 12 bases between.